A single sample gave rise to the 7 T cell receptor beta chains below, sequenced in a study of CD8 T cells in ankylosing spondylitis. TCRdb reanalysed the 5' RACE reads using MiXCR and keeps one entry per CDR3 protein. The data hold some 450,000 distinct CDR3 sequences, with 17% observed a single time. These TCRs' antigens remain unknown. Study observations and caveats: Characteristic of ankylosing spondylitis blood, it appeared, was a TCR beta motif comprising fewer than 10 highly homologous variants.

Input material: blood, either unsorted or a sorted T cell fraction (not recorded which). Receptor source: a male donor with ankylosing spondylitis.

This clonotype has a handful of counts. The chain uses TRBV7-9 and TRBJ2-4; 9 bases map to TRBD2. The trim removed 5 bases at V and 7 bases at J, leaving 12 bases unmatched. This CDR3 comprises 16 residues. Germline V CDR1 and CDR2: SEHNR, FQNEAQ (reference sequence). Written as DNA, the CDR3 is TGTGCCAGCAGCGCTAGGTGGGATAGCGGGGGCAACATTCAGTACTTC. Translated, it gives CASSARWDSGGNIQYF.

The CDR3 bases are TGTGCCAGCAGTTTGGGACAGGGGGCCGCAGATACGCAGTATTTT. It translates to CASSLGQGAADTQYF. J is TRBJ2-3 and V is TRBV12-3 or TRBV12-4; 12 nucleotides align to TRBD1. CDR3 length: 15 amino acids. With V trimmed by 3 bases and J by 4 bases, 2 bases remained unmatched.

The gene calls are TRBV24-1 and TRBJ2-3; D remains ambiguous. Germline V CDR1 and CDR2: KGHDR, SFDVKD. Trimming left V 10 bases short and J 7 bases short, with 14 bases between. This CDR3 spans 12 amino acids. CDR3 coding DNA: TGTGCCACTTCGAAGGACGTCCATACGCAGTATTTT. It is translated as CATSKDVHTQYF.

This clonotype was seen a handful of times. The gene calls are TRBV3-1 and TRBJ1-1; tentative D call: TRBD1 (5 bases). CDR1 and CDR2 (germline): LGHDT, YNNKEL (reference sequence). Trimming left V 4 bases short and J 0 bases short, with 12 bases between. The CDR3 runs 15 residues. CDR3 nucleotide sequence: TGTGCCAGCAGCCCGTACAGGACTATGAACACTGAAGCTTTCTTT. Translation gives CASSPYRTMNTEAFF.

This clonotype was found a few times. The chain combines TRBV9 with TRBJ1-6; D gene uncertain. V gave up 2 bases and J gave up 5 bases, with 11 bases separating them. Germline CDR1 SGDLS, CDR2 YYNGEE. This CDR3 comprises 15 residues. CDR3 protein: CASSVEGLHNSPLHF. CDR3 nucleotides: TGTGCCAGCAGCGTGGAGGGTTTGCATAATTCACCCCTCCACTTT. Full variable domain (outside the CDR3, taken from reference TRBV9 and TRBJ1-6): DSGVTQTPKHLITATGQRVTLRCSPRSGDLSVYWYQQSLDQGLQFLIQYYNGEERAKGNILERFSAQQFPDLHSELNLSSLELGDSALYFCASSVEGLHNSPLHFGNGTRLTVT.

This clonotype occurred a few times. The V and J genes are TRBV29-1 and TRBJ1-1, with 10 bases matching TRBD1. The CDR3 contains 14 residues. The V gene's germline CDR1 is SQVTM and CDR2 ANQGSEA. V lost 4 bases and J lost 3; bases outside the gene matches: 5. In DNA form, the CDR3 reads TGCAGCGTTGCTCAGACAGGGGGCCACACTGAAGCTTTCTTT. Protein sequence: CSVAQTGGHTEAFF. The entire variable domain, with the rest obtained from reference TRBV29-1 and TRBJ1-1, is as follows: SAVISQKPSRDICQRGTSLTIQCQVDSQVTMMFWYRQQPGQSLTLIATANQGSEATYESGFVIDKFPISRPNLTFSTLTVSNMSPEDSSIYLCSVAQTGGHTEAFFGQGTRLTVV.

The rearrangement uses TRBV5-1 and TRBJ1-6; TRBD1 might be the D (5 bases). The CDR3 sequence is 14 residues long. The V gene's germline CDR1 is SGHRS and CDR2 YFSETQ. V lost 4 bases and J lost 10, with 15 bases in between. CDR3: CASSPGPGGSPLHF. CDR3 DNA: TGCGCCAGCAGCCCGGGGCCGGGGGGGTCACCCCTCCACTTT.